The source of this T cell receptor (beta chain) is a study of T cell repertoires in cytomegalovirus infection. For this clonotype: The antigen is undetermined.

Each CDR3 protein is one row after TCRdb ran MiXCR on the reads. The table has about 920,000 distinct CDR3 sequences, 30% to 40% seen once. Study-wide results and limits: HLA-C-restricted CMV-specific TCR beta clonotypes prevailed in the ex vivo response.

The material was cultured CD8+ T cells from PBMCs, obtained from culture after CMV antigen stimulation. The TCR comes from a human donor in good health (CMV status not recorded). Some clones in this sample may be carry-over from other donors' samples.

The CDR3 is CASSFLLRDSNTEAFF. The CDR3 DNA reads TGTGCCAGCAGTTTCCTACTGCGGGACAGTAACACTGAAGCTTTCTTT. The chain joins TRBV6-1 to TRBJ1-1, with 7 positions matching TRBD1. Germline trimming cut 5 bases from V and 2 bases from J; bases unmatched to any gene: 11. Germline V gives CDR1 MNHNS, CDR2 SASEGT. The CDR3 is 16 amino acids.